Listed below are T cell receptor beta chains from one sample, sequenced in a study of vaccination and CD4 T cells after COVID-19. Each CDR3 protein gets one entry after TCRdb re-called the PCR reads with MiXCR. The sample carries under 6,500 distinct CDR3 sequences, 40% recorded once. Their antigens are not known. The sequencing sample was made of CD4+ T cells from blood, cultured in vitro. The source of these receptors is a human donor who had recovered from COVID-19. Each CDR3 is given with its conserved first and last residue.

TRBJ2-2 TRBV6-5 15 CASSYSQGMAGELFF
TRBJ2-1 TRBV6-2/TRBV6-3 15 CASSKLAGTPQGQFF
TRBJ2-1 TRBV20-1 18 CSAHSSQRTGALPGEQFF
TRBJ1-5 TRBV18 14 CASSPTGGNQPQHF
TRBJ2-2 TRBV2 15 CASSTRTGGTGELFF
TRBJ2-3 TRBV2 14 CASSGLAGVVAQYF
TRBJ1-2 TRBV20-1 12 CSATSEGYGYTF
TRBJ2-5 TRBV6-4 13 CASSDPVGETQYF
TRBJ2-5 TRBV20-1 17 CSARDTVLAGGAETQYF
TRBJ2-2 TRBV11-2 16 CASSLTRAGGTGELFF
TRBJ2-3 TRBV20-1 11 CSAGYVDTQYF
TRBJ1-1 TRBV5-1 14 CASSPLTGNTEAFF
TRBJ1-6 TRBV21-1 16 CASSKVVGISNSPLHF
TRBJ2-7 TRBV28 15 CASNTPSGRAYEQYF